The next 6 T cell receptor beta chains were all read from a single sample in a study of shared clonotypes between healthy human individuals. Terminally differentiated effector memory CD45RA+ cells were excluded from the naive CD8 cells, which were CD45RO-negative and positively selected for CCR7. Measured with immunoSEQ multiplex PCR; TCRdb has only the in-frame clones, and not every one. Seen here are about 820,000 clones, 80% to 95% observed once, and the top ten hold approximately 25%. Sequencing was performed on naive CD8+ T cells sorted from blood. These receptors were collected from a man younger than 40 in good health.

The V call is TRBV7-8, the J call TRBJ2-1; D possibly corresponds to TRBD2 (5 bases). CDR1 is SGHVS and CDR2 is FQNEAQ in the germline V gene. V dropped 3 bases and J dropped 3 bases, with 12 bases sitting between them. The CDR3 has 15 residues. CDR3 residues: CASSLDSANYNEQFF. DNA of the CDR3: TGTGCCAGCAGCTTGGACTCCGCAAACTACAATGAGCAGTTCTTC.

The CDR3 nucleotides read TGTGCCAGCAGATCCGGGACAGGGGACACCGGGGAGCTGTTTTTT. It yields the protein CASRSGTGDTGELFF. The rearrangement joins TRBV28 to TRBJ2-2; 10 positions match TRBD1. V lost 6 bases and J lost 3; bases outside the gene matches: 4. CDR3 length: 15 residues. The germline V gene encodes CDR1 MDHEN and CDR2 SYDVKM.

The chain couples TRBV27 to TRBJ2-3; D is undetermined. V lost 7 bases and J 0 bases, leaving 11 bases between the germline ends. The CDR3 consists of 14 residues. Looked up from germline, CDR1 is MNHEY and CDR2 is SMNVEV (reference sequence). In DNA form, the CDR3 reads TGTGCCAGCAAGGTAATCACTAGCACAGATACGCAGTATTTT. It is translated as CASKVITSTDTQYF.

This chain connects TRBV7-3 to TRBJ1-1; D is ambiguous. This CDR3 comprises 12 residues. The V gene lost 9 bases and the J gene lost 1 base, with 9 bases spanning the gap. Germline V lookup: CDR1 SGHTA, CDR2 FQGTGA. CDR3 coding DNA: TGTGCCAGGATGAGGTGGAACACTGAAGCTTTCTTT. Its translation is CARMRWNTEAFF.

The CDR3 nucleotides read TGCGCCAGCAGCTTGAGGGATTACCCCAATGAGCAGTTCTTC. This gives the protein CASSLRDYPNEQFF. The gene calls are TRBV5-1 and TRBJ2-1; D call uncertain. With 1 base removed from V and 6 bases from J, the gap between germline ends came to 11 bases. The length of the CDR3 is 14 residues. Germline V gene lookup returns CDR1 SGHRS and CDR2 YFSETQ.

This chain links TRBV29-1 with TRBJ1-2; the D is unclear. The CDR3 is made up of 13 amino acids. Between the trimmed V and J ends, which lost 6 bases and 1 base, there was a span of 12 bases. Germline loops: CDR1 SQVTM, CDR2 ANQGSEA. The CDR3 loop is CSVIRSGNYGYTF. The CDR3 nucleotides are TGCAGCGTGATCCGGTCTGGTAACTATGGCTACACCTTC.